This TCR beta chain emerged from a study of blood T cell repertoires in COVID-19. Background on the study: Samples taken during acute and convalescent COVID-19 were collected in the United States, Italy and Spain. PBMCs, B-cell-depleted T cells, or T cells were the source of the cDNA or gDNA that made up the material.

Per the original data handling: Amplification from reference gene primers served as the basis for estimated nucleated cell counts. Generated by immunoSEQ multiplex PCR, the TCRdb table keeps only in-frame clones and is missing some. That table supplies the V and J calls and clone size; D and trimming were determined from the DNA. The sample includes around 260,000 clones, roughly nine tenths of them seen just once. Germline V gives CDR1 MDHEN, CDR2 SYDVKM. CDR3 length: 14 residues. The junction had 7 bases not matched to a gene; V was cut back by 6 bases and J by 4 bases. The specimen was peripheral blood. The receptor comes from a woman aged 35 to 49 who had recovered from COVID-19. The chain has TRBV28 and TRBJ2-5; 8 bases fit TRBD1. DNA for the CDR3: TGTGCCAGCAGCCCCCGACAGGGGCTAGAGACCCAGTACTTC. Encoded protein: CASSPRQGLETQYF.